The clone carrying this T cell receptor (beta chain) has more than one count but fewer than ten. What it recognizes is unknown. Via MiXCR, TCRdb re-called the RT-PCR reads, giving one row per CDR3 protein. Of 450,000 to 600,000 distinct CDR3 sequences listed, approximately 7.3% are singletons. This sample was included in a study of response to subunit inactivated influenza vaccine. Study outcomes and limitations: Authors suggested that a seasonal influenza vaccination recruits few new T cells each time.

The receptor was isolated from a man aged 45 to 70 who received an inactivated influenza vaccine. The sequencing used PBMCs from blood, collected less than 30 months after vaccination.

DNA of the CDR3: TGCAGTGCAACCAAGGGACGGAATAGCAATCAGCCCCAGCATTTT. It codes for CSATKGRNSNQPQHF. The genes are TRBV20-1 and TRBJ1-5; D is possibly TRBD1 (5 bases). V was clipped by 6 bases and J by 0 bases, with 15 bases between them. This CDR3 contains 15 residues. CDR1 and CDR2 (germline): DFQATT, SNEGSKA (reference sequence).